These T cell receptor beta chains were read from a single sample in a study of cytotoxic CD8 clonotypes in ibrutinib-treated CLL. Libraries were prepared by immunoSEQ multiplex PCR; TCRdb keeps only in-frame clonotypes and omits some of them. The table records about 89,000 clones, almost 80% of them present only once. The specimen was PBMCs, collected after 12 months of ibrutinib treatment. Source of these receptors: a human donor with chronic lymphocytic leukemia. Each CDR3 is given with its conserved first and last residue. D genes are given only for firm matches. A clone size is listed for some rows: how often the clone was seen (once, few, many), or a class if it is expanded.

v_gene	d_gene	j_gene	abundance	CDR3nt	CDR3aa
TRBV5-5	TRBD1	TRBJ1-4	.	TGTGCCAGCAGCTTGGGACAGGGGCCAACTAATGAAAAACTGTTTTTT	CASSLGQGPTNEKLFF
TRBV5-4	.	TRBJ1-2	.	TGTGCCAGCAGCTTTTTTTCGGGGGTGGTAAAAGGCTACACCTTC	CASSFFSGVVKGYTF
TRBV5-1	.	TRBJ1-5	once	TGCGCCAGCAGCTTGCGACCCCGACAGCCCTATAGCAATCAGCCCCAGCATTTT	CASSLRPRQPYSNQPQHF
TRBV18	.	TRBJ1-1	.	TGTGCCAGCTCACCAACGGGTACGAACACTGAAGCTTTCTTT	CASSPTGTNTEAFF
TRBV19	.	TRBJ1-5	.	TGTGCCAGTAGTATCTCCGTCCATCAGCCCCAGCATTTT	CASSISVHQPQHF
TRBV10-3	.	TRBJ1-3	.	TGTGCCATCGGGCGAGGGGCTGGAAACACCATATATTTT	CAIGRGAGNTIYF
TRBV2	.	TRBJ1-2	.	TGTGCCAGCCAGGCCGGAACTAACTATGGCTACACCTTC	CASQAGTNYGYTF
TRBV18	TRBD1	TRBJ2-7	.	TGTGCCACTAACACCGGGACAGGGGGCAGGGAGCAGTACTTC	CATNTGTGGREQYF
TRBV5-1	.	TRBJ2-1	.	TGCGCCAGCAGCTTGGCTTGGGATGAGCAGTTCTTC	CASSLAWDEQFF
TRBV29-1	TRBD1	TRBJ1-5	.	TGCAGCGTTGAACTCGACTGGACAGGGGTTAATTCAAACCAGCCCCAGCATTTT	CSVELDWTGVNSNQPQHF
TRBV5-1	.	TRBJ1-2	once	TGCGCCAGCAAAGGTTTCACCGAGAATGGCTACACCTTC	CASKGFTENGYTF
TRBV6-1	.	TRBJ1-2	.	TGTGCCAGCAGCAGAGGACTGGACCTCTACTATGGCTACACCTTC	CASSRGLDLYYGYTF
TRBV2	.	TRBJ2-5	.	TGTGCCAGCAAGGGTTGGGGACGTCAAGAGACCCAGTACTTC	CASKGWGRQETQYF
TRBV29-1	TRBD1	TRBJ1-1	few	TGCAGCGTTGGTTCAACAGGGGGGAACACTGAAGCTTTCTTT	CSVGSTGGNTEAFF
TRBV30	.	TRBJ1-4	.	TGTGCCTGGAGCCCTAACCGAGCTCCTAATGAAAAACTGTTTTTT	CAWSPNRAPNEKLFF
TRBV19	.	TRBJ1-1	.	TGTGCCAGTAGTATGAGGATAAACGTTAGCCCCGCTTTCTTT	CASSMRINVSPAFF
TRBV2	.	TRBJ2-7	.	TGTGCCGGGGGGGACTTTACCGGGACAGGCTCCTACGAGCAGTACTTC	CAGGDFTGTGSYEQYF
TRBV19	TRBD1	TRBJ2-5	.	TGTGCCAGTAGTATCGGAGTAAGTGACAGGGGCCAAGAGACCCAGTACTTC	CASSIGVSDRGQETQYF
TRBV18	.	TRBJ1-1	.	TGTGCCAGCTCACCACAGGGATGGACTGAAGCTTTCTTT	CASSPQGWTEAFF
TRBV11-3	.	TRBJ2-1	.	TGTGCCAGCAGCCTCGTCAACAATGAGCAGTTCTTC	CASSLVNNEQFF
TRBV19	.	TRBJ1-4	.	TGTGCCAGTAGTGTTGGGGTAGTGACTAATGAAAAACTGTTTTTT	CASSVGVVTNEKLFF
TRBV19	.	TRBJ2-3	.	TGTGCCAGTACTGATACGCAGTATTTT	CASTDTQYF
TRBV27	.	TRBJ1-2	.	TGTGCCAGCAGTTTCCACAGGAATGAGCATGGCTACACCTTC	CASSFHRNEHGYTF
TRBV7-2	TRBD1	TRBJ1-3	.	TGTGCCAGCAGCCCGAGGGCAAGACAGGGGGGTACCGGAAACACCATATATTTT	CASSPRARQGGTGNTIYF
TRBV9	.	TRBJ2-5	.	TGTGCCAGCAGCGTAGGCGTCCGGGGCCGGGAGACCCAGTACTTC	CASSVGVRGRETQYF
TRBV7-9	.	TRBJ2-3	.	TGTGCCAGCACCCCTGGCGGGGGCACAGATACGCAGTATTTT	CASTPGGGTDTQYF
TRBV30	TRBD1	TRBJ2-7	.	TGTGCCTGGGCGAGCCCCGGGACAGGGGGCTACGAGCAGTACTTC	CAWASPGTGGYEQYF
TRBV19	.	TRBJ2-7	.	TGTGCCAGTAGTTTCGGGGGAGCCTACGAGCAGTACTTC	CASSFGGAYEQYF
TRBV7-9	TRBD1	TRBJ1-4	.	TGTGCCAGCAGCCGGGACAGGGTGAATGAAAAACTGTTTTTT	CASSRDRVNEKLFF
TRBV6-5	.	TRBJ2-3	.	TGTGCCAGCGGGGCCCGGGGAGGAGGTCGAGATACGCAGTATTTT	CASGARGGGRDTQYF